These 12 T cell receptor beta chains came from one sample sequenced in a study of blood T cell repertoires in COVID-19. Generated by immunoSEQ multiplex PCR, the TCRdb table keeps only in-frame clones and is missing some. This table holds over 100,000 clones, approximately 70% found once. What was sequenced was peripheral blood. The origin of the receptors is a woman in her sixties or seventies with acute or convalescent COVID-19.

The chain uses TRBV6-2 or TRBV6-3 and TRBJ2-2; 7 positions agree with TRBD2. The germline V gene has CDR1 MNHEY and CDR2 SVGEGT. The CDR3 totals 15 residues. Trimming took 4 bases from V and 0 from J; bases not matched to a gene: 2. The chain's CDR3 is CASSSAGTNTGELFF. CDR3 nucleotides: TGTGCCAGCAGTTCAGCGGGGACGAACACCGGGGAGCTGTTTTTT.

This clone was seen once. The J gene is TRBJ1-5, the V gene TRBV19; 7 bases are a match to TRBD1. J was trimmed by 5 bases and V by 1 base; bases with no gene match: 2. Germline V gene sequence: CDR1 LNHDA, CDR2 SQIVND (reference sequence). This CDR3 is 14 amino acids long. CDR3 loop: CASSIATGHQPQHF. The CDR3 nucleotides are TGTGCCAGTAGTATAGCGACAGGGCATCAGCCCCAGCATTTT.

The chain uses TRBV3-1 (or the pseudogene TRBV3-2) and TRBJ1-1; D unclear. The germline gives CDR1 LGHDT, CDR2 YNNKEL (reference sequence). Trimming took off 5 bases at V and 4 bases at J, with 17 bases between the two ends. The CDR3 covers 15 residues. The CDR3 sequence: CASSGGLARGTEAFF. In DNA, the CDR3 is TGTGCCAGCAGCGGAGGGTTGGCCCGGGGCACTGAAGCTTTCTTT.

This sequence joins TRBV7-3 and TRBJ2-1; TRBD1 matches at 7 bases. V was clipped by 2 bases and J by 10 bases; unmatched bases: 5. The CDR3 is 13 amino acids. CDR1 SGHTA and CDR2 FQGTGA come from the germline V gene. The chain's CDR3 is CASSLGTAPEQFF. CDR3 in DNA: TGTGCCAGCAGCTTAGGGACAGCGCCGGAGCAGTTCTTC.

The rearrangement uses TRBV4-1 and TRBJ1-2, with D tentatively TRBD1 (5 bases). The V and J ends lost 0 bases and 8 bases respectively, with 13 bases between them. CDR3 size: 14 residues. Germline V gene lookup returns CDR1 MGHRA and CDR2 YSYEKL. The CDR3 DNA is TGCGCCAGCAGCCAAGATCAGGGTTCTTGGGGCTACACCTTC. Its translation is CASSQDQGSWGYTF.

The V gene is TRBV18, the J gene TRBJ1-2; TRBD1 agrees at 12 bases. The V and J ends lost 3 bases and 4 bases, in that order; junction bases with no gene match: 6. The CDR3 is 16 residues long. Germline V CDR1 and CDR2: KGHSH, LQKENI. The CDR3 DNA follows: TGTGCCAGCTCACCGGGACAGGGGGCAGGTGGCTATGGCTACACCTTC. Translating gives CASSPGQGAGGYGYTF. The full variable domain, in which reference TRBV18 and TRBJ1-2 provide the parts outside the CDR3, is NAGVMQNPRHLVRRRGQEARLRCSPMKGHSHVYWYRQLPEEGLKFMVYLQKENIIDESGMPKERFSAEFPKEGPSILRIQQVVRGDSAAYFCASSPGQGAGGYGYTFGSGTRLTVV.

This chain's CDR3 is CASSLEEGRRETQYF. In nucleotides, the CDR3 is TGTGCCAGCAGCTTAGAGGAGGGGCGCAGGGAGACCCAGTACTTC. This chain joins TRBV7-6 and TRBJ2-5; possible D gene TRBD2, 6 bases. The CDR3 is 15 residues long. Deletions cut 1 base from V and 5 bases from J, with 14 bases between. Germline CDR1 is SGHVS and CDR2 is FNYEAQ.

This clone was counted between two and nine times. V is TRBV18 and J is TRBJ1-1; D is unresolved. CDR1 is KGHSH, CDR2 LQKENI, per germline. The germline V and J ends were trimmed by 3 bases and 2 bases, with 7 bases remaining between them. The CDR3 runs 13 residues. The DNA for the CDR3 is TGTGCCAGCTCACCGTCCCCTAACACTGAAGCTTTCTTT. It specifies CASSPSPNTEAFF.

Comments on this clone: An end of the junction does not agree with germline; a read error may underlie this. Different DNA sequences within this sample yield the same CDR3. The V gene is TRBV27, the J gene TRBJ2-2, with 7 bases lining up with TRBD2. CDR3 length: 17 residues. Germline loops: CDR1 MNHEY, CDR2 SMNVEV (reference sequence). Here the CDR3 reads CASSLRLASGPTGELFF. For the CDR3, the DNA is TGTGCCAGCAGTTTACGGTTGGCTAGCGGACCCACCGGGGAACTGTTTTTT.

This chain connects TRBV4-3 to TRBJ2-7; TRBD1 agrees at 8 bases. Trimming took 0 bases from V and 3 from J; bases not matched to a gene: 4. Germline V gene sequence: CDR1 LGHNA, CDR2 YSLEER. This CDR3 spans 15 amino acids. CDR3 loop: CASSQELGQVYEQYF. CDR3 bases: TGCGCCAGCAGCCAAGAGTTGGGACAGGTCTACGAGCAGTACTTC.

The CDR3 reads CASSPRLAGAWQETQYF. The CDR3 coding sequence is TGTGCCAGCTCACCCCGACTAGCGGGGGCCTGGCAAGAGACCCAGTACTTC. J is TRBJ2-5 and V is TRBV18; TRBD2 matches at 12 bases. CDR1 KGHSH and CDR2 LQKENI come from the germline V gene. Trimming at V came to 3 bases and at J to 2 bases, leaving 7 bases not matched to a gene. This CDR3 comprises 17 residues. Combining the CDR3 with reference TRBV18 and TRBJ2-5 gives the whole variable domain NAGVMQNPRHLVRRRGQEARLRCSPMKGHSHVYWYRQLPEEGLKFMVYLQKENIIDESGMPKERFSAEFPKEGPSILRIQQVVRGDSAAYFCASSPRLAGAWQETQYFGPGTRLLVL.

With regard to this clone: Other nucleotide sequences from this sample produce the same CDR3. This chain uses TRBV5-4 with TRBJ1-5, with D hard to call. The CDR3 contains 13 residues. Germline CDR1 reads SGHNT; CDR2 reads YYREEE (reference sequence). V lost 0 bases and J 4 bases, leaving 5 bases between the germline ends. This chain's CDR3 is CASSLGRNQPQHF. CDR3 nucleotides: TGTGCCAGCAGCTTGGGCCGGAATCAGCCCCAGCATTTT.